This T cell receptor (beta chain) was obtained from a study of CD8 T cells in cerebrospinal fluid in Alzheimer's disease. This CDR3 region has 12 residues. The germline gives CDR1 LNHDA, CDR2 SQIVND (reference sequence). Its frequency marks this clonotype as medium-sized. 10X single-cell V(D)J and 5' gene-expression libraries profiled CSF cells. TCRdb re-called the 10x single-cell sequencing reads and catalogs CDR3 proteins one per entry, DNA excluded. In total, the table holds some 500 distinct CDR3 sequences. V usage is TRBV19 and J usage is TRBJ1-4; TCRdb reports TRBD1, a call that lacks DNA to check it against. Sequencing was done on a sample of cerebrospinal fluid. The clonotype comes from a human donor with Alzheimer's disease. This CDR3 reads CATSLIGGKLFF.